This T cell receptor beta chain derives from a study of T cells in women clearing cervical HPV infection. Turning to the study itself: Donors had HPV16-related CIN3 or worse; 2 had invasive cancer. Controls gave blood once infection was undetectable; cases at lesion identification.

V lost 10 bases and J 4 bases, leaving 13 bases between the germline ends. The CDR3 spans 13 residues. Per the germline V gene, CDR1 is WSHSY and CDR2 is SAAADI. Method: immunoSEQ multiplex PCR; TCRdb's copy keeps in-frame clones and lacks some. The data show tens of thousands of clones, and the top ten clones hold about 8.8%. With regard to this clone: The CDR3 end falls 3 residues outside the read, so it is completed with the germline J gene.

This TCR was sampled from a woman between 18 and 75 years old with a cervical HPV16 infection that either progressed to CIN3+ or cleared (not recorded which). The sample taken for sequencing was blood buffy coat. The rearrangement links TRBV10-2 to TRBJ2-2; no clear D. The DNA read from the CDR3 is TGCGCCACCGAAACCGGTGCCACCGGGGAG. The encoded protein is CATETGATGE. In full, the CDR3 is CATETGATGELFF.